One TCR beta chain is described in this entry. Its antigen is currently unknown. This sample is part of a study of T cell responses to AZD1222 COVID-19 vaccine. The repertoire was sequenced with immunoSEQ multiplex PCR; TCRdb's copy has only in-frame clones and lacks some. The sample holds 80,000 to 100,000 clones, 75% to 95% seen once. Germline lookup yields CDR1 SNHLY and CDR2 FYNNEI. V gave up 5 bases and J gave up 4 bases, with 9 bases separating them. This CDR3 comprises 13 residues. Regarding the study as a whole: Repertoire collection took place solely once the T cell response had peaked. Donors were largely white British and mainly female; clonal diversity was possibly underestimated. Unmutated variant regions reportedly attract nearly half of all spike-specific TCRs.

This sample comprised peripheral blood, obtained 28 days after the second AZD1222 dose. This receptor was taken from an adult who received the AZD1222 COVID-19 vaccine. The V gene is TRBV2, the J gene TRBJ1-5; D remains ambiguous. This chain's CDR3 is CASSSETNQPQHF. The CDR3 DNA is TGTGCCAGCAGTTCCGAAACGAATCAGCCCCAGCATTTT.